The 8 T cell receptor beta chains presented below share a single source sample, sequenced in a study of blood T cell repertoires in COVID-19. Method: immunoSEQ multiplex PCR; TCRdb's copy keeps in-frame clones and lacks some. The data hold about 220,000 clones, with 80% observed a single time. Sequenced: peripheral blood. The receptors were gathered from a human donor in a cohort sampled during active COVID-19.

This chain connects TRBV14 to TRBJ2-1, with 7 nucleotides matching TRBD2. Looked up from germline, CDR1 is SGHDN and CDR2 is FVKESK. Trimming cost V 3 bases and J 10 bases; bases outside gene matches: 9. The CDR3 has 14 amino acids. In nucleotides, the CDR3 is TGTGCCAGCAGCCAGACTAGCACTTTAGGGGAGCAGTTCTTC. Encoded protein: CASSQTSTLGEQFF.

The chain has TRBV5-1 and TRBJ2-5, with D uncertain. In germline, CDR1 is SGHRS, CDR2 YFSETQ. The CDR3 extends over 15 amino acids. V lost 0 bases, J lost 2 bases, and 11 bases lay in between. The CDR3 DNA reads as TGCGCCAGCAGCTTGGACAGCCCCCAGCAAGAGACCCAGTACTTC. It yields the protein CASSLDSPQQETQYF.

This chain joins TRBV15 and TRBJ1-4, with a weak D call TRBD1 (5 bases). CDR1 and CDR2 from the germline V gene are LNHNV and YYDKDF (reference sequence). Trimming shortened V by 3 bases and J by 5 bases, and 10 bases separated the two germline ends. CDR3 length: 14 residues. CDR3 nucleotide sequence: TGTGCCACCAGCAGGGACCAGGGAAATGAAAAACTGTTTTTT. Its protein product is CATSRDQGNEKLFF.

This clone was observed a few times. This chain joins TRBV6-5 and TRBJ1-6, with a weak D call TRBD1 (5 bases). V lost 6 bases to trimming and J lost 5 bases, with 14 bases between them. Per germline, CDR1 MNHEY and CDR2 SVGAGI. The length of the CDR3 is 15 residues. The CDR3 sequence is CASRGRRGNNSPLHF. CDR3 bases: TGTGCCAGCAGAGGAAGACGGGGGAATAATTCACCCCTCCACTTT.

The chain is built from TRBV5-1 and TRBJ2-5; TRBD2 might be the D (6 bases). This CDR3 region has 16 residues. The germline V gene has CDR1 SGHRS and CDR2 YFSETQ. V lost 4 bases and J 1 base, leaving 17 bases between the germline ends. The CDR3 region has the DNA TGCGCCAGCAGCCAAATGGGAGTGCGGGGCCAAGAGACCCAGTACTTC. It encodes CASSQMGVRGQETQYF.

This chain joins TRBV7-9 and TRBJ2-2; D is undetermined. CDR1 SEHNR and CDR2 FQNEAQ come from the germline V gene (reference sequence). Trimming took 7 bases from V and 10 from J, leaving 7 bases between them. The CDR3 length is 10 residues. In nucleotides, the CDR3 is TGTGCCAGCACTCGTCCGGAGCTGTTTTTT. Its translation is CASTRPELFF.

The genes are TRBV11-2 and TRBJ2-5; possible D gene TRBD1, 5 bases. The V end lost 4 bases, the J end lost 2 bases, and 11 bases lay between the germline ends. The CDR3 extends over 14 amino acids. Per the germline V gene, CDR1 is SGHAT and CDR2 is FQNNGV. The CDR3 sequence: CASSSSHRQETQYF. Written as DNA, the CDR3 is TGTGCCAGCAGCTCATCACACAGGCAAGAGACCCAGTACTTC.

This clone showed up just a few times. The genes are TRBV11-2 and TRBJ2-7; 9 positions agree with TRBD1. CDR1 SGHAT and CDR2 FQNNGV come from the germline V gene. V was clipped by 0 bases and J by 7 bases; unmatched bases: 13. The CDR3 has 17 amino acids. The CDR3 sequence is CASSLDVSGTGWGEQYF. CDR3 bases: TGTGCCAGCAGCTTAGATGTCTCCGGGACAGGGTGGGGAGAGCAGTACTTC.